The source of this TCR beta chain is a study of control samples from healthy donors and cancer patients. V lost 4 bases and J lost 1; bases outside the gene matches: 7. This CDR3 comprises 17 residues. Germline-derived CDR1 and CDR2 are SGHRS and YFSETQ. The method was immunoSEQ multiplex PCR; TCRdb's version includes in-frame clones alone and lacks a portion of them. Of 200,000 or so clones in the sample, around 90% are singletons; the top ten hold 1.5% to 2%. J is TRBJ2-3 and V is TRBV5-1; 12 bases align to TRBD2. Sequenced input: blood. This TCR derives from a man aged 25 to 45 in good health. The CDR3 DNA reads TGCGCCAGCAGCATCAGACTAGCGGGGGATGGCACAGATACGCAGTATTTT. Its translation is CASSIRLAGDGTDTQYF.